Shown below are 9 T cell receptor beta chains from a single sample sequenced in a study of cytomegalovirus exposure and HLA in healthy donors. The PCR used 60 Vbeta and 13 Jbeta primers. Here immunoSEQ multiplex PCR was the method, and the copy in TCRdb shows in-frame clones only, minus some. The sample shows under 200,000 clones, 70% to 80% of them seen only once. Source material: PBMCs. Every receptor here comes from a male donor in good health and CMV-seropositive.

This clone has only a few counts. The rearrangement links TRBV27 to TRBJ1-2; D unresolved. Germline V gene sequence: CDR1 MNHEY, CDR2 SMNVEV (reference sequence). Trimming left V 6 bases short and J 4 bases short, with 12 bases between. There are 13 residues in the CDR3. In DNA form, the CDR3 reads TGTGCCAGCAGCCGTCAGGATGGCTATGGCTACACCTTC. Amino acids: CASSRQDGYGYTF.

V usage is TRBV28 and J usage is TRBJ2-3, with 10 bases fitting TRBD1. This CDR3 region has 16 residues. With 4 bases clipped from V and 3 bases from J, the junction kept 7 bases outside the gene matches. Per the germline V gene, CDR1 is MDHEN and CDR2 is SYDVKM. The CDR3 DNA reads as TGTGCCAGCAGTTCCCCGGGACAGGGGAAGACAGATACGCAGTATTTT. Its translation: CASSSPGQGKTDTQYF. The full variable domain, with the rest looked up from reference TRBV28 and TRBJ2-3, is DVKVTQSSRYLVKRTGEKVFLECVQDMDHENMFWYRQDPGLGLRLIYFSYDVKMKEKGDIPEGYSVSREKKERFSLILESASTNQTSMYLCASSSPGQGKTDTQYFGPGTRLTVL.

The table lists this clone with a few counts. This chain uses TRBV5-1 with TRBJ2-1; the D gene is possibly TRBD1 (5 bases). V was shortened by 6 bases and J by 8 bases, with 18 bases between the two germline ends. The CDR3 has 14 residues. Per the germline V gene, CDR1 is SGHRS and CDR2 is YFSETQ. DNA for the CDR3: TGCGCCAGCAATCCGGACCGCGGCAGGGATGAGCAGTTCTTC. Amino acids: CASNPDRGRDEQFF. Together with reference TRBV5-1 and TRBJ2-1, the CDR3 gives the full variable domain: KAGVTQTPRYLIKTRGQQVTLSCSPISGHRSVSWYQQTPGQGLQFLFEYFSETQRNKGNFPGRFSGRQFSNSRSEMNVSTLELGDSALYLCASNPDRGRDEQFFGPGTRLTVL.

The chain links TRBV28 to TRBJ2-5, with a tentative D call TRBD2 (5 bases). CDR1 and CDR2 from the germline V gene are MDHEN and SYDVKM. V lost 5 bases and J lost 11, with 18 bases in between. The CDR3 spans 13 residues. The CDR3 protein is CASSPPGVYEQYF. The CDR3 DNA follows: TGTGCCAGCAGTCCCCCCGGGGTATATGAGCAGTACTTC.

The chain couples TRBV4-1 to TRBJ2-1; 10 bases match TRBD2. V gave up 8 bases and J gave up 5 bases; unmatched junction bases: 6. Germline CDR1 reads MGHRA; CDR2 reads YSYEKL. CDR3 length equals 14 residues. The CDR3 coding sequence is TGCGCCAGCTCGATAGCGGGAGGTCACAATGAGCAGTTCTTC. It specifies CASSIAGGHNEQFF.

This clone came up a few times. The rearrangement uses TRBV4-3 and TRBJ1-2; D is perhaps TRBD1 (6 bases). Germline V gene lookup returns CDR1 LGHNA and CDR2 YSLEER. The V gene lost 0 bases and the J gene lost 3 bases, with 8 bases spanning the gap. This CDR3 has 14 residues. The CDR3 sequence is CASSQDSGDYGYTF. The CDR3 region has the DNA TGCGCCAGCAGCCAAGATTCAGGGGACTATGGCTACACCTTC.

The genes are TRBV5-8 and TRBJ2-7, with a possible D match to TRBD2 (7 bases). The CDR3 is made up of 15 amino acids. CDR1 and CDR2 from the germline V gene are SGHTS and YDEGEE. The ends were cut back, 1 base at V and 4 bases at J, with 15 bases in the middle. The CDR3 bases are TGTGCCAGCAGCTTGAGGCGGGGGCAGTCTTACGAGCAGTACTTC. Its translation: CASSLRRGQSYEQYF.

The chain employs TRBV4-1 and TRBJ1-1, with D unresolved. The CDR3 has 15 residues. Germline values: CDR1 MGHRA, CDR2 YSYEKL. Trimming stripped 3 bases from V and 0 bases from J, with 11 bases between. The CDR3 DNA reads as TGCGCCAGCAGCCAGACGGAGAGTCTGAACACTGAAGCTTTCTTT. Its translation is CASSQTESLNTEAFF.

This chain links TRBV9 with TRBJ2-5, with D tentatively TRBD1 (5 bases). CDR1 and CDR2 (germline): SGDLS, YYNGEE. V lost 0 bases and J 3 bases, leaving 9 bases between the germline ends. The CDR3 runs 14 residues. The CDR3: CASSVVPGKETQYF. The CDR3 nucleotides are TGTGCCAGCAGCGTAGTCCCAGGGAAAGAGACCCAGTACTTC.